This T cell receptor (beta chain) comes out of a study of T cell responses to AZD1222 COVID-19 vaccine. The CDR3 is 13 amino acids. Trimming took off 5 bases at V and 2 bases at J, with 9 bases between the two ends. Method: immunoSEQ multiplex PCR; TCRdb's copy keeps in-frame clones and lacks some. The sample has roughly 140,000 clones, 90% seen once. The TCR was taken from an adult in good health. This chain uses TRBV12-3 or TRBV12-4 with TRBJ1-1; D is unresolved. Sequencing was performed on peripheral blood, taken on day 0 of AZD1222 vaccination. The CDR3 region has the DNA TGTGCCAGCAGTCTACACCTCAACACTGAAGCTTTCTTT. Translated, it gives CASSLHLNTEAFF.